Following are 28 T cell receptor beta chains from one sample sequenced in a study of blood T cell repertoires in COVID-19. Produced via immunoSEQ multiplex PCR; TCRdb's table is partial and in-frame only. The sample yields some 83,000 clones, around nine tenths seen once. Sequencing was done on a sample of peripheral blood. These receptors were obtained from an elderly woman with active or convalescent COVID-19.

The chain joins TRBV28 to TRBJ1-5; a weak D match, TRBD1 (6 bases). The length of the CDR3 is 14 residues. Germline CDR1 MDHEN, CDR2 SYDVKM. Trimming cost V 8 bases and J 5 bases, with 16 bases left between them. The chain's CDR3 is CASGLGQLYQPQHF. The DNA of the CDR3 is TGTGCCAGCGGACTCGGACAGTTATATCAGCCCCAGCATTTT.

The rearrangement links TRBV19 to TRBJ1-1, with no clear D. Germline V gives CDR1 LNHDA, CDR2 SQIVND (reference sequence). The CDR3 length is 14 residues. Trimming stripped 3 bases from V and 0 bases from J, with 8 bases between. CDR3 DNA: TGTGCCAGTAGTATGGAGCTCATGAACACTGAAGCTTTCTTT. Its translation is CASSMELMNTEAFF.

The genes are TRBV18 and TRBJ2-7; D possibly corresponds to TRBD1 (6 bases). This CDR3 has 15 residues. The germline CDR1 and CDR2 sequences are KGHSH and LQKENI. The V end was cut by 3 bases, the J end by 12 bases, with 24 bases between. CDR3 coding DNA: TGTGCCAGCTCACCGACCGGGGCAGGGGACCGGGCGGCGTACTTC. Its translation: CASSPTGAGDRAAYF.

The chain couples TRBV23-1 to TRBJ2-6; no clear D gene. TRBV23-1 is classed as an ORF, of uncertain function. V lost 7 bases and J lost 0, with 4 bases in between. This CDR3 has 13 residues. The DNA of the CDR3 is TGCGCCAGCACGGTCTCTGGGGCCAACGTCCTGACTTTC. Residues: CASTVSGANVLTF.

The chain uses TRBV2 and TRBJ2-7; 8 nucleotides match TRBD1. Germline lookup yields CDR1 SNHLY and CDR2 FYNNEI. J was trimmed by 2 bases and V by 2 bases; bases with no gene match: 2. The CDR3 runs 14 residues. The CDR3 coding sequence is TGTGCCAGCAGTGAACAGGGGGCGGCCTACGAGCAGTACTTC. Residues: CASSEQGAAYEQYF.

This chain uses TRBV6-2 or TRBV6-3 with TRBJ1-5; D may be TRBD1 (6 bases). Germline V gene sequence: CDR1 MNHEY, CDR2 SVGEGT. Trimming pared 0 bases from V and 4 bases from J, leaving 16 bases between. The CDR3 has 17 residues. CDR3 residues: CASSYSEGGPSNQPQHF. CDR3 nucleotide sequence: TGTGCCAGCAGTTACTCGGAGGGGGGGCCTTCAAATCAGCCCCAGCATTTT.

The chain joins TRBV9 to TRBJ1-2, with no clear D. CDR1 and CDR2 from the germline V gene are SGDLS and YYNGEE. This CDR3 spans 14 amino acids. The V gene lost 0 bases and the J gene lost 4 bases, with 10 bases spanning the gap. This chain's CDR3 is CASSVDVQPYGYTF. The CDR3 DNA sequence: TGTGCCAGCAGCGTAGATGTACAGCCCTATGGCTACACCTTC. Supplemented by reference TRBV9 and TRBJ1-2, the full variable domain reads DSGVTQTPKHLITATGQRVTLRCSPRSGDLSVYWYQQSLDQGLQFLIQYYNGEERAKGNILERFSAQQFPDLHSELNLSSLELGDSALYFCASSVDVQPYGYTFGSGTRLTVV.

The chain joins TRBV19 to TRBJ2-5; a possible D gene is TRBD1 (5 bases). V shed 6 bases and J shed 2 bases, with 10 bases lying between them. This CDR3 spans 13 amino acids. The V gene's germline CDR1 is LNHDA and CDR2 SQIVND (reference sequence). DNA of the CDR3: TGTGCCAGTAGGCGACAGCATCAAGAGACCCAGTACTTC. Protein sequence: CASRRQHQETQYF. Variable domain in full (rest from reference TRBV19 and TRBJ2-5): DGGITQSPKYLFRKEGQNVTLSCEQNLNHDAMYWYRQDPGQGLRLIYYSQIVNDFQKGDIAEGYSVSREKKESFPLTVTSAQKNPTAFYLCASRRQHQETQYFGPGTRLLVL.

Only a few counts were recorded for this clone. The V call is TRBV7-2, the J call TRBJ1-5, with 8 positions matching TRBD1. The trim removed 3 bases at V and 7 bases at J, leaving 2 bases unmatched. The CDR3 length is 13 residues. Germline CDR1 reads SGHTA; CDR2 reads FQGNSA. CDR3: CASSFTGGQPQHF. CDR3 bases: TGTGCCAGCAGCTTTACAGGGGGACAGCCCCAGCATTTT.

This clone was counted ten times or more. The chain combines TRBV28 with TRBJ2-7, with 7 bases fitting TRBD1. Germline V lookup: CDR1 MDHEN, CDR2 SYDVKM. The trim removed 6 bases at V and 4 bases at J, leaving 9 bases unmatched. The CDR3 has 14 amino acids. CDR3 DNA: TGTGCCAGCAGAATTCCCGGGACAGAGTACGAGCAGTACTTC. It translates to CASRIPGTEYEQYF. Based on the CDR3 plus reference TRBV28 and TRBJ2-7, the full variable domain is DVKVTQSSRYLVKRTGEKVFLECVQDMDHENMFWYRQDPGLGLRLIYFSYDVKMKEKGDIPEGYSVSREKKERFSLILESASTNQTSMYLCASRIPGTEYEQYFGPGTRLTVT.

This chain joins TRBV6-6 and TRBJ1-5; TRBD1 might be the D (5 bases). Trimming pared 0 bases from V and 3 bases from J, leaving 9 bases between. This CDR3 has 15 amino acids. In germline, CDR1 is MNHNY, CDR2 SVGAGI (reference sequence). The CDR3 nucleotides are TGTGCCAGCAGTTACTCGCAGGGATACAATCAGCCCCAGCATTTT. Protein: CASSYSQGYNQPQHF.

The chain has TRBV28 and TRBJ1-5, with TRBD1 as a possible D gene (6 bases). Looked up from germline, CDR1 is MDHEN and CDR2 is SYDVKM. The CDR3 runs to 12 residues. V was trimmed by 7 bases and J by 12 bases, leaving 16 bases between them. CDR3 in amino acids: CASTGQFPLQHF. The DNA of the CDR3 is TGTGCCAGCACCGGACAGTTTCCCCTCCAGCATTTT.

The CDR3 coding sequence is TGTGCCCTCCGGGACTCAGGTTCAAACATTCAGTACTTC. Protein sequence: CALRDSGSNIQYF. The chain joins TRBV7-9 to TRBJ2-4; tentative D call: TRBD2 (6 bases). The V gene lost 11 bases and the J gene lost 6 bases, with 17 bases spanning the gap. CDR1 is SEHNR and CDR2 is FQNEAQ in the germline V gene (reference sequence). This CDR3 has 13 amino acids. The complete variable domain, with remaining parts taken from reference TRBV7-9 and TRBJ2-4, reads DTGVSQNPRHKITKRGQNVTFRCDPISEHNRLYWYRQTLGQGPEFLTYFQNEAQLEKSRLLSDRFSAERPKGSFSTLEIQRTEQGDSAMYLCALRDSGSNIQYFGAGTRLSVL.

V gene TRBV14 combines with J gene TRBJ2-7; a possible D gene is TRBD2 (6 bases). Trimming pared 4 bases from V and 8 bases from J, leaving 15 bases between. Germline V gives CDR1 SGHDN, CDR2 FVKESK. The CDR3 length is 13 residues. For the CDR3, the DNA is TGTGCCAGCAGCCCCTCTAGCGTATCGAAGCAGTACTTC. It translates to CASSPSSVSKQYF.

The CDR3: CASSPRGQGPSGEQYF. The DNA for the CDR3 is TGTGCCAGCAGCCCAAGGGGACAGGGGCCCTCGGGAGAGCAGTACTTC. The chain is built from TRBV5-6 and TRBJ2-7, with TRBD1 identical over 10 bases. The CDR3 length is 16 residues. The ends lost 4 bases at V and 7 bases at J; junction bases unmatched: 14. Per germline, CDR1 SGHDT and CDR2 YYEEEE.

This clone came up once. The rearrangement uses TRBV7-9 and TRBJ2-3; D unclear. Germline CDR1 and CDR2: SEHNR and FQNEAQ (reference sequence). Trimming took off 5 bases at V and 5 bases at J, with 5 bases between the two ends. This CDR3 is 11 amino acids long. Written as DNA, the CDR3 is TGTGCCAGCAGCCCCCAAGATACGCAGTATTTT. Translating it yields CASSPQDTQYF.

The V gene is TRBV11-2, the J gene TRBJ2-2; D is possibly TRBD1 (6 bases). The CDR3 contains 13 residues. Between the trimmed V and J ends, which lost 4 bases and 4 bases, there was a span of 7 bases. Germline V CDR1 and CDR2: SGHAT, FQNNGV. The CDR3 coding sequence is TGTGCCAGCAGCTCAGGGGTCACCGGGGAGCTGTTTTTT. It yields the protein CASSSGVTGELFF.

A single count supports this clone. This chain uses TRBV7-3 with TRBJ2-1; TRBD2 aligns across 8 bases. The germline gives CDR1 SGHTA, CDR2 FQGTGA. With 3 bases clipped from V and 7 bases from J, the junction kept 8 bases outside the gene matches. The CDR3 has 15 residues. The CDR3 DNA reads TGTGCCAGCAGCTTGCCGGGACTAGGGGGTAATGAGCAGTTCTTC. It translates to CASSLPGLGGNEQFF.

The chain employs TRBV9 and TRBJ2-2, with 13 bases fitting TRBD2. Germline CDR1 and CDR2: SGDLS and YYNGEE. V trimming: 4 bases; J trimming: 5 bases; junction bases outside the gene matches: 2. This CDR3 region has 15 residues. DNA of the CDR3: TGTGCCAGCAGCCTGGGACTAGCGGGGACCGGGGAGCTGTTTTTT. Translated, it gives CASSLGLAGTGELFF.

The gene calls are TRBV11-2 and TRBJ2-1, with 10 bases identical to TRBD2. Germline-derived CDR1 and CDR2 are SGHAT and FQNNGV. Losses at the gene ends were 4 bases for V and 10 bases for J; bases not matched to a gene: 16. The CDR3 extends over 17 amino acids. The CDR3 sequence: CASSSWGVRLAGPEQFF. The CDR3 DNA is TGTGCCAGCAGCTCTTGGGGGGTTCGACTAGCGGGTCCGGAGCAGTTCTTC.

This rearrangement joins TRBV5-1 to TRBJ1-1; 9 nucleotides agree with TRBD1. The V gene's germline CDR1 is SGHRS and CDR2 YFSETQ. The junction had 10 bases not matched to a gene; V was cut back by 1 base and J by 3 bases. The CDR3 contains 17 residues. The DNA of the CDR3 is TGCGCCAGCAGCTTGTTACAGGGGGCGCAGGTGGACACTGAAGCTTTCTTT. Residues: CASSLLQGAQVDTEAFF.

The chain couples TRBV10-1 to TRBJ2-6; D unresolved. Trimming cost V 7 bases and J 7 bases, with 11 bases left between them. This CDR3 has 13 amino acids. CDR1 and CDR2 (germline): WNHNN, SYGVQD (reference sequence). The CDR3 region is CASTDNRANVLTF. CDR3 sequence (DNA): TGCGCCAGCACCGATAACAGAGCCAACGTCCTGACTTTC.

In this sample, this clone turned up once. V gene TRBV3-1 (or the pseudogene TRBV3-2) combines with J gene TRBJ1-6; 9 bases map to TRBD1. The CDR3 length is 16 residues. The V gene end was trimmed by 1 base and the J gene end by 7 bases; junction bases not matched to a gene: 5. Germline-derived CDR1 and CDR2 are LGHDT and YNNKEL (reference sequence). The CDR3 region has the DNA TGTGCCAGCAGCCAAGGGCTGGGACAGGGCAATTCACCCCTCCACTTT. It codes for CASSQGLGQGNSPLHF.

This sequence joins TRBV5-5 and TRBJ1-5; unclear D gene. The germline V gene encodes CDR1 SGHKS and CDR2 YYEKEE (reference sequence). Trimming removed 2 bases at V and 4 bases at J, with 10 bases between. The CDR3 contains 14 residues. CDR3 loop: CASSFGVWNQPQHF. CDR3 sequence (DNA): TGTGCCAGCAGCTTCGGGGTTTGGAATCAGCCCCAGCATTTT. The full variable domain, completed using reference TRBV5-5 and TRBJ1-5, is DAGVTQSPTHLIKTRGQQVTLRCSPISGHKSVSWYQQVLGQGPQFIFQYYEKEERGRGNFPDRFSARQFPNYSSELNVNALLLGDSALYLCASSFGVWNQPQHFGDGTRLSIL.

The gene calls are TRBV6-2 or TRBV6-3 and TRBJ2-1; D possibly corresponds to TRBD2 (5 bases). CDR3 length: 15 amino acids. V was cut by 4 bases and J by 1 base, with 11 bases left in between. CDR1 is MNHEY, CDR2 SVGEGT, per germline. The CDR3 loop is CASSFARRSYNEQFF. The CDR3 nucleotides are TGTGCCAGCAGTTTCGCTCGGAGGTCCTACAATGAGCAGTTCTTC.

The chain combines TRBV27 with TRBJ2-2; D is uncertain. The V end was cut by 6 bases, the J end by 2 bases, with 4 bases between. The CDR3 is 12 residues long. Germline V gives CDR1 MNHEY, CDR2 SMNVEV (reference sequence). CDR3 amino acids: CASRRNTGELFF. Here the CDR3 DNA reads TGTGCCAGCAGGAGAAACACCGGGGAGCTGTTTTTT.

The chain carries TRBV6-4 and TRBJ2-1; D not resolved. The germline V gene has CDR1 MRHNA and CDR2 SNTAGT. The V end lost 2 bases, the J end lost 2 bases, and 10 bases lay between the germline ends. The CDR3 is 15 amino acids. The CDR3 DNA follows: TGTGCCAGCAGTGACCCTTTCTGGCCCTACAATGAGCAGTTCTTC. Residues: CASSDPFWPYNEQFF.

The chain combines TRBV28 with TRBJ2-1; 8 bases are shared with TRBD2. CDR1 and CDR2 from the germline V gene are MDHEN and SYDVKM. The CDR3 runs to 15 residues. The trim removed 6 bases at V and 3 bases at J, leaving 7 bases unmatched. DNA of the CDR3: TGTGCCAGCAGCACCAGCGGGAGACTCTACAATGAGCAGTTCTTC. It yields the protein CASSTSGRLYNEQFF.